What follows are 10 T cell receptor beta chains derived from one specimen sequenced in a study of identical twins. TCRdb re-called the 5' RACE reads with MiXCR, one entry per CDR3 protein. This table holds 450,000 to 650,000 distinct CDR3 sequences, roughly 9.9% found once. These sequences were also reported in another study, on yellow fever vaccine responses in identical twins.

The sequencing input was PBMCs. The receptor set was obtained from a woman aged 18-29 years in good health.

This clonotype has a handful of counts. Here the CDR3 DNA reads TGCAGTGCTAGAGGTCTGCCTCACCGCGCAACTAATGAAAAACTGTTTTTT. Translated: CSARGLPHRATNEKLFF. The chain has TRBV20-1 and TRBJ1-4; unclear D gene. Germline lookup yields CDR1 DFQATT and CDR2 SNEGSKA (reference sequence). The CDR3 has 17 amino acids. V lost 1 base and J 0 bases, leaving 15 bases between the germline ends.

This clonotype was seen repeatedly, ten times or more. This sequence joins TRBV9 and TRBJ2-1; D call uncertain. The CDR3 has 12 amino acids. The germline gives CDR1 SGDLS, CDR2 YYNGEE. The V end was cut by 3 bases, the J end by 3 bases, with 4 bases between. The CDR3 loop is CASSDNYNEQFF. The CDR3 nucleotides are TGTGCCAGCAGCGATAACTACAATGAGCAGTTCTTC. Supplemented by reference TRBV9 and TRBJ2-1, the full variable domain reads DSGVTQTPKHLITATGQRVTLRCSPRSGDLSVYWYQQSLDQGLQFLIQYYNGEERAKGNILERFSAQQFPDLHSELNLSSLELGDSALYFCASSDNYNEQFFGPGTRLTVL.

V and J are TRBV28 and TRBJ2-7; D ambiguous. There are 12 residues in the CDR3. Germline-derived CDR1 and CDR2 are MDHEN and SYDVKM. Between the trimmed V and J ends, which lost 5 bases and 2 bases, there was a span of 7 bases. The CDR3 loop is CASSIRTYEQYF. The CDR3 nucleotides are TGTGCCAGCAGTATTAGGACCTACGAGCAGTACTTC.

This clonotype was counted at least ten times. The V gene is TRBV4-1, the J gene TRBJ1-1; 7 nucleotides match TRBD1. Germline CDR1 MGHRA, CDR2 YSYEKL. This CDR3 is 15 amino acids long. The J segment lost 6 bases and the V segment lost 4 bases, leaving 11 bases of the junction unmatched. The CDR3 is CASSLSTGNPSEAFF. The CDR3 DNA follows: TGCGCCAGCAGCCTCTCGACAGGGAATCCCTCTGAAGCTTTCTTT.

This clonotype was seen only a few times. The chain recombines TRBV7-9 with TRBJ2-1, with 9 bases identical to TRBD2. CDR1 and CDR2 from the germline V gene are SEHNR and FQNEAQ (reference sequence). V lost 8 bases, J lost 5 bases, and 7 bases stayed unmatched. CDR3 length equals 14 residues. For the CDR3, the DNA is TGTGCCAGCGGAATGGCGGGAGGGAACAATGAGCAGTTCTTC. It encodes CASGMAGGNNEQFF.

There are a few counts of this clonotype. The chain links TRBV6-1 to TRBJ2-1, with a weak D call TRBD1 (5 bases). In germline, CDR1 is MNHNS, CDR2 SASEGT. The CDR3 has 14 residues. V lost 2 bases to trimming and J lost 6 bases, with 11 bases between them. In DNA, the CDR3 is TGTGCCAGCAGTGAACTCGCAGGGCTCAATGAGCAGTTCTTC. It codes for CASSELAGLNEQFF.

This clonotype was observed many times. The gene calls are TRBV10-3 and TRBJ2-2; D not resolved. The CDR3 has 11 residues. The V and J ends lost 2 bases and 6 bases respectively, with 1 base between them. CDR1 is ENHRY, CDR2 SYGVKD, per germline. CDR3: CAISEAGELFF. The DNA of the CDR3 is TGTGCCATCAGTGAGGCCGGGGAGCTGTTTTTT.

The rearrangement uses TRBV15 and TRBJ2-3; D may be TRBD1 (5 bases). Trimming stripped 1 base from V and 1 base from J, with 12 bases between. CDR1 and CDR2 (germline): LNHNV, YYDKDF (reference sequence). The CDR3 totals 16 residues. The CDR3 bases are TGTGCCACCAGCAGAGTCGGGTCAGGGCGCACAGATACGCAGTATTTT. It is translated as CATSRVGSGRTDTQYF. The full variable domain, with the rest looked up from reference TRBV15 and TRBJ2-3, is DAMVIQNPRYQVTQFGKPVTLSCSQTLNHNVMYWYQQKSSQAPKLLFHYYDKDFNNEADTPDNFQSRRPNTSFCFLDIRSPGLGDTAMYLCATSRVGSGRTDTQYFGPGTRLTVL.

This clonotype was seen repeatedly, ten times or more. V gene TRBV6-2 or TRBV6-3 combines with J gene TRBJ2-2; D remains unclear. The germline V gene has CDR1 MNHEY and CDR2 SVGEGT. Between the trimmed V and J ends, which lost 2 bases and 7 bases, there was a span of 8 bases. The CDR3 is 13 residues long. The CDR3 region has the DNA TGTGCCAGCAGTTACCTGGGGAACGGGGAGCTGTTTTTT. It is translated as CASSYLGNGELFF.

This clonotype was detected many times. The chain recombines TRBV20-1 with TRBJ2-2; TRBD1 aligns across 12 bases. The CDR3 consists of 14 residues. The J segment lost 5 bases and the V segment lost 3 bases, leaving 1 base of the junction unmatched. CDR1 and CDR2 from the germline V gene are DFQATT and SNEGSKA (reference sequence). Here the CDR3 DNA reads TGCAGTGCTAGGGGACAGGGGGCTACCGGGGAGCTGTTTTTT. Its protein is CSARGQGATGELFF.